This TCR beta chain derives from a study of cytomegalovirus exposure and HLA in healthy donors. Study summary: Early release data held about 85 million unique TCRs from HLA-typed donors.

Findings and caveats of the study: Analysis was carried out at a later point, and it linked a missense DCLRE1C variant to TCR beta V- and J-gene trimming. Association of roughly 17,000 TCR beta sequences with HLA alleles was found at 0.05 false discovery rate in a later analysis. What was likely a sequencing artifact was a cluster of highly shared sequence variants.

The PCR was carried out with 60 Vbeta primers and 13 Jbeta primers. Profiled with immunoSEQ multiplex PCR; TCRdb holds only in-frame clones, not every one. The sample consists of 150,000 to 190,000 clones, approximately 86% of them appearing once. Notes on this clone: Its antigen is not known.

Sample: PBMCs. The clonotype was recovered from a woman aged 45-65 years in good health and CMV-seropositive.

CDR3 DNA: TGCAGCGTTGCCGGGAACTACGAGCAGTACTTC. This gives the protein CSVAGNYEQYF. This rearrangement joins TRBV29-1 to TRBJ2-7; maybe TRBD2 (5 bases). The CDR3 totals 11 residues. The V end lost 4 bases, the J end lost 3 bases, and 7 bases lay between the germline ends. CDR1 and CDR2 from the germline V gene are SQVTM and ANQGSEA.